This T cell receptor (beta chain) was captured by sequencing in a study of blood T cell repertoires in COVID-19. In the study overall: Sources were T cells, B-cell-depleted T cells, or PBMCs; the material itself was cDNA or gDNA.

Original processing notes: The assay estimated nucleated cells by amplifying reference gene primers. Sequencing was performed with immunoSEQ multiplex PCR; in TCRdb, only in-frame clones are kept and a portion is missing. That table supplies the V and J calls and clone size; D and trimming were determined from the DNA. The repertoire holds 150,000 to 200,000 clones, with under 85% as singletons. This CDR3 is 14 amino acids long. After removal of 4 bases from V and 6 bases from J, the junction contained 8 bases not matched to a gene. In germline, CDR1 is GTSNPN, CDR2 SVGIG (reference sequence). The sequenced sample was PBMCs or T cells enriched from blood (not recorded which). The TCR comes from a man aged 50-59 years who had recovered from COVID-19. The rearrangement links TRBV30 to TRBJ2-5, with TRBD1 matching 10 bases. CDR3 coding DNA: TGTGCCTGGAATCTAGGACAGGGGGGAAAGACCCAGTACTTC. Amino acids: CAWNLGQGGKTQYF.